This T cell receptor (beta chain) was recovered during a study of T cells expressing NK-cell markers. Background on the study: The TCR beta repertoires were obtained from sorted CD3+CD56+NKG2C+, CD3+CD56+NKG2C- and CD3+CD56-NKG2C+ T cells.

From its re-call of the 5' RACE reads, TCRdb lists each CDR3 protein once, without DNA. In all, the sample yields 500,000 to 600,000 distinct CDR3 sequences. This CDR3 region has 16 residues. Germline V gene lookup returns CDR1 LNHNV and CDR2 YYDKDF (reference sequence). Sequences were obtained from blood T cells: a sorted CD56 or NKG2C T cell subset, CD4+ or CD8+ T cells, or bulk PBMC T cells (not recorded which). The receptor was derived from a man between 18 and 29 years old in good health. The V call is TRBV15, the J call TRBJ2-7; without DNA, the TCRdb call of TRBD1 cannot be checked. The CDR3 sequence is CATSSPRGVVGSEQYF.